The T cell receptor (beta chain) described here comes from a study of neurological immune-mediated disorders. Study-wide results and limits: No CDR3 amino acid sequences recurred among expanded clones across subjects, suggesting private repertoires in all groups.

This CDR3 contains 15 residues. Germline CDR1 and CDR2: MDHEN and SYDVKM. Trimming took 2 bases from V and 1 from J; bases not matched to a gene: 2. This clonotype was detected many times. Its antigen is currently unknown. One entry per CDR3 protein results from TCRdb running MiXCR on the 5' RACE reads. The repertoire includes some 48,000 distinct CDR3 sequences, about 5.6% of them detected once, and about 1.3% sits in the top ten. The J gene is TRBJ2-3, the V gene TRBV28; 8 bases align to TRBD2. The sequence came from a woman aged 18-30 years with multiple sclerosis. Sequencing was carried out using CD4+ T cells from blood. The CDR3 DNA reads as TGTGCCAGCAGTTTAGCAGCGGGGGGCACAGATACGCAGTATTTT. Encoded protein: CASSLAAGGTDTQYF.